These T cell receptor beta chains were read from a single sample in a study of CD8 T cells in ankylosing spondylitis. TCRdb redid the calling of the 5' RACE reads with MiXCR, one entry per CDR3 protein. This sample has approximately 150,000 distinct CDR3 sequences, with approximately 32% found just once. The sequenced sample consisted of synovial fluid, either unsorted or a sorted T cell fraction (not recorded which). Every receptor here comes from a male donor with ankylosing spondylitis. CDR3s include the opening cysteine and the closing phenylalanine or tryptophan. Fields, in order: V gene, D gene, J gene, CDR3 protein. The D gene is left open where the match is weak.

>TRBV6-1|TRBD1|TRBJ2-2
CASSGRTGTGELFF
>TRBV29-1|.|TRBJ2-2
CSVAQGSDTGELFF
>TRBV3-1|.|TRBJ2-1
CASSQEGLGQFF
>TRBV6-1|TRBD1|TRBJ2-7
CASLRLRTGLYEQYF
>TRBV5-1|TRBD2|TRBJ2-3
CASSPVAGGQDTQYF
>TRBV4-3|TRBD2|TRBJ2-1
CASSQKPLLAGATNEQFF
>TRBV19|.|TRBJ2-7
CASSITGSDDEQYF
>TRBV20-1|TRBD2|TRBJ2-3
CSASSGSGDTQYF
>TRBV5-1|TRBD1|TRBJ2-1
CASNRDRGNNEQFF
>TRBV3-1|TRBD1|TRBJ1-3
CASSPRQGSSGNTIYF
>TRBV12-3/TRBV12-4|.|TRBJ2-2
CASRKGGEGELFF
>TRBV7-2|TRBD2|TRBJ2-4
CASSTPAGGSYIQYF
>TRBV7-9|.|TRBJ1-4
CASSGGGGGAREKLFF
>TRBV29-1|TRBD1|TRBJ1-1
CSVGRGGNTEAFF
>TRBV11-2|TRBD1|TRBJ2-1
CASSTGQRSSYNEQFF
>TRBV5-1|.|TRBJ1-2
CASATGNYGYTF
>TRBV20-1|TRBD2|TRBJ2-3
CSATDRTSDTDTQYF
>TRBV7-9|TRBD2|TRBJ2-1
CASSSNVAGYNEQFF
>TRBV20-1|.|TRBJ2-7
CSATQTSSYEQYF
>TRBV20-1|TRBD1|TRBJ1-6
CSARDLRGLNSPLHF
>TRBV5-5|.|TRBJ1-1
CASSIGTKEAFF
>TRBV3-1|TRBD2|TRBJ2-5
CASSQDSPASGSQETQYF
>TRBV27|.|TRBJ1-2
CASSLSGGARNYGYTF
>TRBV14|.|TRBJ2-5
CASSQWRGVQETQYF
>TRBV11-2|.|TRBJ2-5
CASSSKETQYF
>TRBV12-3/TRBV12-4|.|TRBJ2-7
CASSLGPWQFSYEQYF
>TRBV5-1|.|TRBJ2-1
CASSFGTRGDEQFF
>TRBV11-2|TRBD1|TRBJ2-5
CASSLGDRDIETQYF
>TRBV15|TRBD1|TRBJ1-2
CATSRAETGGNYGYTF
>TRBV29-1|.|TRBJ2-4
CSTIGGVQNIQYF
>TRBV4-1|.|TRBJ2-6
CASSQETSGANVLTF
>TRBV6-1|.|TRBJ2-7
CASSQLGLSYEQYF
>TRBV28|TRBD1|TRBJ2-3
CASTVATQGAADTQYF
>TRBV18|.|TRBJ1-3
CASSPPGLQSSGNTIYF
>TRBV29-1|.|TRBJ1-1
CSVGGRQNTEAFF
>TRBV7-2|.|TRBJ2-7
CASSLTGSSYEQYF
>TRBV29-1|.|TRBJ1-1
CSGRPDPNTEAFF
>TRBV9|.|TRBJ2-5
CASSFRAAFSETQYF
>TRBV7-2|.|TRBJ2-5
CASSMRETQYF
>TRBV12-3/TRBV12-4|TRBD1|TRBJ2-7
CASRKGQGQIEQYF
>TRBV2|.|TRBJ1-5
CASKKETVSNQPQHF
>TRBV5-1|.|TRBJ1-1
CASSFDSMNTEAFF
>TRBV6-5|TRBD2|TRBJ2-5
CASTLTGGLQETQYF
>TRBV15|.|TRBJ2-3
CATSRVGGEGTQYF
>TRBV12-3/TRBV12-4|.|TRBJ2-2
CASNPQGPGELFF
>TRBV7-2|.|TRBJ1-1
CASSLVGVSEAFF
>TRBV20-1|TRBD2|TRBJ2-7
CSAIGSGGPRDEQYF
>TRBV4-2|.|TRBJ2-7
CASSQDSGARGYEQYF
>TRBV20-1|.|TRBJ2-3
CSAPPEDTQYF
>TRBV12-5|.|TRBJ2-2
CASGLRPGGVRGTGELFF
>TRBV7-8|TRBD1|TRBJ1-2
CASSLGTGFYTF